The clone carrying this TCR beta chain was counted a single time. Germline CDR1 is LGHDT and CDR2 is YNNKEL (reference sequence). V lost 3 bases, J lost 2 bases, and 6 bases stayed unmatched. The CDR3 spans 16 residues. Some clones are missing from TCRdb's copy, which holds only in-frame ones; the method was immunoSEQ multiplex PCR. The data show under 200,000 clones, with roughly four fifths seen just once and over 2.5% held by the top ten. This specimen belongs to a study of blood T cell repertoires in COVID-19. The chain combines TRBV3-1 (or the pseudogene TRBV3-2) with TRBJ1-4; 7 bases align to TRBD1. This receptor was obtained from a human donor with acute or convalescent COVID-19. The donor label of this sample is uncertain. What was sequenced was peripheral blood. The CDR3 DNA is TGTGCCAGCAGCCAGATTACAGGGGCGACTAATGAAAAACTGTTTTTT. This translates into CASSQITGATNEKLFF.